This T cell receptor beta chain was profiled in a study of CD8 T cells in ankylosing spondylitis. General study results and limits: For ankylosing spondylitis blood, a TCR beta motif of 7 or 8 highly homologous variants appeared characteristic. Disease-associated clonotypes exhibited CD8+ identity and were relatively infrequent in peripheral blood. Matched ankylosing spondylitis synovial fluid reportedly contained a significantly enriched population of disease-linked clones. A number of the motif variants had already been described in reactive arthritis synovial fluid and blood.

In making TCR beta libraries, quantitative 5'-RACE with molecular barcodes was used. TCRdb called the 5' RACE reads again in MiXCR, with one record for every CDR3 protein. Of around 490,000 distinct CDR3 sequences listed, less than 6% are singletons. The CDR3 spans 18 residues. V lost 5 bases to trimming and J lost 4 bases; unmatched junction nucleotides: 17. Germline loops: CDR1 SGHVS, CDR2 FNYEAQ. This clonotype was counted many times. The antigen is undetermined. This rearrangement joins TRBV7-6 to TRBJ2-1; 7 positions agree with TRBD2. The sequence came from a male donor with ankylosing spondylitis. The sequenced sample was blood, either unsorted or a sorted T cell fraction (not recorded which). CDR3 sequence reads: CASSQYIRTGGGYNEQFF. CDR3 nucleotide sequence: TGTGCCAGCAGCCAGTATATACGGACTGGGGGGGGATACAATGAGCAGTTCTTC.